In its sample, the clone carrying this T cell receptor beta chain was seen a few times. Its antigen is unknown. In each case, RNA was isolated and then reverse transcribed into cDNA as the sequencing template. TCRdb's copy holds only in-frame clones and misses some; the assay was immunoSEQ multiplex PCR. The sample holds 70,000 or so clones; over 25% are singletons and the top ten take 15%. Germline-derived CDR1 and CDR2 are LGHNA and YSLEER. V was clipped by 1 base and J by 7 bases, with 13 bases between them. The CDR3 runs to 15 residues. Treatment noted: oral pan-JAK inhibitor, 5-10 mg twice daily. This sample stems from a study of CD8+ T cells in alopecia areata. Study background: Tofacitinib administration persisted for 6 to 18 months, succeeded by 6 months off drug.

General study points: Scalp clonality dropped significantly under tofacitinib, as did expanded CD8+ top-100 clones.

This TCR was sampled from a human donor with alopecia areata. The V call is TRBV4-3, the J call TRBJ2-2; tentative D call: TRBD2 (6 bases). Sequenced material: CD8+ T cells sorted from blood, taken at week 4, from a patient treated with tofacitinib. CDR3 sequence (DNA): TGCGCCAGCAGCCAAGTAGGCGGGACGGTCGGGGAGCTGTTTTTT. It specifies CASSQVGGTVGELFF.